This section outlines one TCR beta chain sequence together with its context. This sample is part of a study of control samples from healthy donors and cancer patients. Measured with immunoSEQ multiplex PCR; TCRdb has only the in-frame clones, and not every one. Of about 160,000 clones in the sample, roughly 95% were seen once. V was shortened by 1 base and J by 0 bases, with 12 bases between the two germline ends. This CDR3 has 17 residues. Germline CDR1 and CDR2: KGHSH and LQKENI. This TCR was sampled from a woman aged 25-40 years in good health. The V gene is TRBV18, the J gene TRBJ1-4; TRBD1 might be the D (5 bases). Sequencing input: blood. The CDR3 reads CASSPQGQYSTNEKLFF. The CDR3 coding sequence is TGTGCCAGCTCACCACAGGGGCAGTACTCAACTAATGAAAAACTGTTTTTT. The full variable domain, completed using reference TRBV18 and TRBJ1-4, is NAGVMQNPRHLVRRRGQEARLRCSPMKGHSHVYWYRQLPEEGLKFMVYLQKENIIDESGMPKERFSAEFPKEGPSILRIQQVVRGDSAAYFCASSPQGQYSTNEKLFFGSGTQLSVL.